Detailed here is one T cell receptor beta chain. The sample is drawn from a study of blood T cell repertoires in COVID-19. The overall study: From the United States, Italy and Spain came samples of acute and convalescent COVID-19. The cDNA or gDNA used as material had been derived from T cells, B-cell-depleted T cells, or PBMCs.

Enrolment of Seattle patients took place during active infection, and they were followed longitudinally. Per the original data handling: Nucleated cell number was recorded as an estimate derived from reference gene primer amplification. Sequencing was performed with immunoSEQ multiplex PCR; in TCRdb, only in-frame clones are kept and a portion is missing. V and J calls and clone size follow that table, whereas D and trimming were derived from the DNA. The sample contains about 270,000 clones, roughly nine tenths of which appear only once. The CDR3 is 15 amino acids. V gave up 6 bases and J gave up 1 base, with 15 bases separating them. CDR1 is MNHEY and CDR2 is SVGEGT in the germline V gene.

The receptor was derived from a woman in her 30s with COVID-19, enrolled during active disease. Sequenced: peripheral blood. The genes are TRBV6-2 or TRBV6-3 and TRBJ1-2; no firm D call. CDR3 sequence: CASSLKGVRNYGYTF. The CDR3 region has the DNA TGTGCCAGCAGCCTTAAGGGAGTCCGTAACTATGGCTACACCTTC.